The sequence of this TCR beta chain was determined in a study of T cells in Graves' hyperthyroidism and ophthalmopathy. For the study at large: Before any treatment, at initial diagnosis, peripheral blood was collected. Study results and limitations: Expanded thyroid clonotypes (above 0.001) were mostly also found in blood.

Germline V gene sequence: CDR1 SGHTA, CDR2 FQGTGA. After removal of 5 bases from V and 4 bases from J, the junction contained 12 bases not matched to a gene. CDR3 length equals 16 residues. TCR beta CDR3 sequences were amplified from RNA transcripts. When the TCR CDR3 underwent first-round RT-PCR, the HTBI primer set was used. TCRdb recomputed calls from the multiplex PCR reads with MiXCR, one row per CDR3 protein. In the table there are more than 550,000 distinct CDR3 sequences, about 18% of which are singletons. Newly diagnosed hyperthyroidism, duration under 2 months, in patients aged 18 to 65. It was 8.5 to 10 ml of fresh peripheral blood that supplied the PBMCs. There are a few counts of this clonotype. Antigen specificity is unknown.

The gene calls are TRBV7-3 and TRBJ2-3, with TRBD2 identical over 7 bases. Sequencing was performed on blood. The sequence came from a man aged 50 to 60 with Graves' hyperthyroidism. CDR3 sequence: CASSQDREGFADTQYF. CDR3 in DNA: TGTGCCAGCAGCCAAGATAGGGAGGGGTTCGCAGATACGCAGTATTTT.